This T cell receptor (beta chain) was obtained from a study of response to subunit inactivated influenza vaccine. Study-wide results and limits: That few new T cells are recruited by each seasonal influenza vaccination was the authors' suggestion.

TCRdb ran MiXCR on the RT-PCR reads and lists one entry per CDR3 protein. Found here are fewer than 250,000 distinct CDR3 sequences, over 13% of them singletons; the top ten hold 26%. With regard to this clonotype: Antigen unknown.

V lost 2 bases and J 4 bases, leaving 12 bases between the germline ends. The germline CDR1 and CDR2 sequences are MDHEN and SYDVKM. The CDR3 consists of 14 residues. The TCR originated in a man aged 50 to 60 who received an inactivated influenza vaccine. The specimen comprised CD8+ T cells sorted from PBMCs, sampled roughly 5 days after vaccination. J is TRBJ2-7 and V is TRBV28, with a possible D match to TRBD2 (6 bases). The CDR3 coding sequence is TGTGCCAGCAGTTTAGTGGAGGGGTCTTACGAGCAGTACTTC. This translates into CASSLVEGSYEQYF. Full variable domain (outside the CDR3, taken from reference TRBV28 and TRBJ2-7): DVKVTQSSRYLVKRTGEKVFLECVQDMDHENMFWYRQDPGLGLRLIYFSYDVKMKEKGDIPEGYSVSREKKERFSLILESASTNQTSMYLCASSLVEGSYEQYFGPGTRLTVT.